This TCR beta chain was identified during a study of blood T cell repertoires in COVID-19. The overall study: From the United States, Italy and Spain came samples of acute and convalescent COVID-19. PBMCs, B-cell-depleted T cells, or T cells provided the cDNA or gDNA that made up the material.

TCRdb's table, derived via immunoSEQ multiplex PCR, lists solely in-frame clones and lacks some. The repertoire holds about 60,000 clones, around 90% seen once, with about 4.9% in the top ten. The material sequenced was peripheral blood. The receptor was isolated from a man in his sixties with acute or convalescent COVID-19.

CDR3 DNA: TGCGCCAGCAGCCACGCAATAGCGTTGATCAGAAACACCATATATTTT. Its translation is CASSHAIALIRNTIYF. The rearrangement links TRBV4-1 to TRBJ1-3; no reliable D call. Germline CDR1 MGHRA, CDR2 YSYEKL. The CDR3 contains 16 residues. Trimming pared 3 bases from V and 5 bases from J, leaving 17 bases between.